This T cell receptor (beta chain) was captured in a study of T-cell memory formation after mild COVID-19. CDR3 length equals 19 residues. V was pared by 4 bases and J by 0 bases, with 12 bases of the junction left unmatched. Germline-derived CDR1 and CDR2 are SGDLS and YYNGEE. 5'RACE primed at constant segments yielded TCR alpha and TCR beta cDNA libraries bearing sample barcodes and UMIs. MiXCR, applied by TCRdb to the 5' RACE reads, yields one record per CDR3 protein. The sample includes 550,000 to 600,000 distinct CDR3 sequences, 17% of them seen just once. Study conclusions and caveats: Clones shrinking between day 15 and 85 showed a balanced CD4/CD8 split, and those that grew later tilted toward CD4+. There were some responding clones in pre-infection memory, which suggested that cross-reactive memory had joined.

Notes on this clonotype: As yet, its antigen is unknown.

This receptor was identified in an adult woman who had mild COVID-19 (a few samples of this study predate the infection). Cell type and time point are not known. The rearrangement joins TRBV9 to TRBJ2-1, with TRBD2 matching over 11 bases. The sequenced material came from PBMCs or a T cell subset sorted from them (not recorded which). CDR3 coding DNA: TGTGCCAGCAGCCCGACTATTGGGACTAGCGGCTTCTCCTACAATGAGCAGTTCTTC. Its translation: CASSPTIGTSGFSYNEQFF.